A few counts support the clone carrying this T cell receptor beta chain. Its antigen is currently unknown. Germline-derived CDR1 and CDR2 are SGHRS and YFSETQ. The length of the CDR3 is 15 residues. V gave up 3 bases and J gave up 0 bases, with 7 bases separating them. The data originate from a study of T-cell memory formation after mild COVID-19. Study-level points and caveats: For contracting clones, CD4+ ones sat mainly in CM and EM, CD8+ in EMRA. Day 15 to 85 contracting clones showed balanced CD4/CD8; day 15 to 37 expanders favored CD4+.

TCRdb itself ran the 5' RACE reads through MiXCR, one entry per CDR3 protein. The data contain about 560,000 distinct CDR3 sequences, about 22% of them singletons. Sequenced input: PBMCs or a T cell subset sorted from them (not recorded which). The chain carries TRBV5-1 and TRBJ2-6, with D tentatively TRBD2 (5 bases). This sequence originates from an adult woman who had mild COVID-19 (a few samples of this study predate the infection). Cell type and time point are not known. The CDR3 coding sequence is TGCGCCAGCAGCTCCGGGAACTCTGGGGCCAACGTCCTGACTTTC. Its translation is CASSSGNSGANVLTF.